The present TCR beta chain was sequenced within a study of low-dose radiotherapy and immunotherapy resistance in tumors. At the level of the study: Each fraction for Cohort 1 was 0.5 Gy, given every 2 weeks, and the total came to 6.5 Gy. Intravenous cyclophosphamide at 200 mg/m2 preceded radiation and immunotherapy by one day, every two weeks.

Priming of first-strand cDNA relied on TRAV- and TRBV-specific primers (covering alpha and beta chains). The authors amplified TCRs for 20 to 25 PCR cycles with a constant-region primer and a V-primer adapter. The mRNA which had been isolated was amplified by in vitro transcription. TCRdb used MiXCR to reprocess the reads, holding one entry per CDR3 protein. Here the sample spans about 100,000 distinct CDR3 sequences, roughly 20% being singletons. Germline CDR1 SQVTM, CDR2 ANQGSEA. The CDR3 is made up of 17 amino acids. V was pared by 3 bases and J by 11 bases, with 23 bases of the junction left unmatched. Time point indicated: after trial treatment. The treatment: LDRT plus nivolumab, ipilimumab, low-dose cyclophosphamide and aspirin (RACIN trial). Enrollment required an advanced solid tumor negative for tumor-infiltrating lymphocytes.

The chain combines TRBV29-1 with TRBJ2-5, with 8 bases lining up with TRBD2. Specimen: PBMCs, collected after low-dose radiotherapy plus immunotherapy. The receptor comes from a male donor with prostate cancer. The CDR3 bases are TGCAGCGTTGAGGATGAAGGAGCGGGGGCGACCTACAATGAGCAGTACTTC. Its translation: CSVEDEGAGATYNEQYF.